This T cell receptor beta chain was captured by sequencing in a study of OX40 agonist ivuxolimab in advanced cancers. Study information: Ivuxolimab is a fully human IgG2 antibody that activates OX40 (CD134).

The table came from immunoSEQ multiplex PCR; TCRdb's copy has only in-frame clones and leaves some out. Of 55,000 to 75,000 clones in the sample, over 80% were seen once. Autoimmune disease history or systemic immunosuppression led to patient exclusion. CDR3 length: 14 residues. The germline V gene has CDR1 SNHLY and CDR2 FYNNEI. Trimming shortened V by 8 bases and J by 2 bases, and 13 bases separated the two germline ends. The chain couples TRBV2 to TRBJ2-1; D is unresolved. The sample consisted of CD4+ or CD8+ T cells sorted from blood, taken in a trial of the OX40 agonist ivuxolimab. This receptor was obtained from an adult with an advanced solid tumor such as melanoma, head and neck, liver or kidney cancer. The CDR3 loop reads CASSELVTYNEQFF. CDR3 DNA sequence: TGTGCCAGCTCGGAATTAGTTACCTACAATGAGCAGTTCTTC. The full variable domain, its missing parts supplied by reference TRBV2 and TRBJ2-1, is EPEVTQTPSHQVTQMGQEVILRCVPISNHLYFYWYRQILGQKVEFLVSFYNNEISEKSEIFDDQFSVERPDGSNFTLKIRSTKLEDSAMYFCASSELVTYNEQFFGPGTRLTVL.